This TCR beta chain was identified during a study of blood T cell repertoires in COVID-19 (dated by TCRdb to about 2020). With respect to the entire study: Collaborator samples came from the United States, Italy and Spain and covered acute and convalescent phases of COVID-19. The material from the prospective study consisted of cDNA or gDNA derived from T cells, B-cell-depleted T cells, or PBMCs. The dataset comprised deeply sampled blood TCRbeta repertoires from subjects exposed to, actively infected with, or recovered from COVID-19. The repertoires were made available in a free public database intended to serve as a resource for research on the immune response to SARS-CoV-2. The samples were drawn from two sources: the first 160 participants of the ongoing ImmuneRACE study, and some 1,300 subjects contributed by 6 global collaborators. Nearly every sample came with metadata listing a de-identified subject ID, COVID-19 status, age in years and sex. Where available, HLA class I and class II types were obtained from metadata supplied by the sample provider rather than from assay-based typing. Broader findings and caveats from the paper: The amount of clinical and demographic metadata varied by source and participant and was provided uncurated.

Concerning this clone itself: The antigen this receptor binds is unknown. Base qualities are not recorded, but no much larger clone differs from it by a single base.

Per the germline V gene (reference sequence), SEHNR is the CDR1 and FQNEAQ is the CDR2. V is shortened by 0 bases, J by 4 bases, and the region joining them spans 12 bases. The CDR3 has 15 amino acids, counting the end cysteine and phenylalanine. The only DNA kept is the CDR3, 45 bases in frame from the first base. TCRbeta CDR3 regions were amplified from genomic DNA using the immunoSEQ Assay, a bias-controlled multiplex PCR. The paper's processing steps were these. Nucleated cell counts per sample were estimated from amplification of reference gene primers within the assay. To quantify the absolute abundance of each unique TCRbeta CDR3 rearrangement, sequence reads were collapsed and filtered. Productive Simpson clonality was computed per sample as the square root of Simpson's diversity index over productive rearrangements. Here the immuneACCESS table is served through TCRdb, limited to in-frame sequences with V and J called. Missing clones are a known gap in these copies; in checked studies unresolved V genes cover under half, and the rest lacks a known reason. The V and J calls and clone size come from that table; D and trimming were worked out from the DNA. Across this sample there are approximately 100,000 clones, with 75% to 90% seen only once. The ten largest clones take up 16% of the sample.

Whole blood was collected in K2EDTA tubes by collaborating institutions according to the institutions' own protocols. For TCRbeta analysis, collaborators shipped samples as frozen whole blood, isolated PBMCs, or DNA extracted from either of those sample types. Recombination joined TRBV7-9 with TRBJ1-2; perhaps TRBD1 is the D gene, with 6 bases matching. This sequence originates from an elderly woman with active or convalescent COVID-19. The specimen sequenced was peripheral blood. CDR3 reads: CASSLAAGAVYGYTF. The nucleotide sequence is TGTGCCAGCAGCTTAGCGGCAGGGGCCGTCTATGGCTACACCTTC.